Listed below are T cell receptor beta chains from one sample, sequenced in a study of blood T cell repertoires in COVID-19. The method was immunoSEQ multiplex PCR; TCRdb's version includes in-frame clones alone and lacks a portion of them. The table records about 69,000 clones, 70% to 85% of them present only once. Sequenced sample: peripheral blood. These receptors were obtained from a man aged 50-60 years with COVID-19, enrolled during active disease. Both conserved end residues are part of each CDR3. The D gene is left open where the match is weak. The listing skips clone size in some rows; elsewhere it reads once, few, many or a size class.

J	V	size	D	DNA	CDR3
TRBJ1-2	TRBV7-8	.	.	TGTGCCAGCAGCTTAGGTTCAGTTTATGGCTACACCTTC	CASSLGSVYGYTF
TRBJ2-3	TRBV29-1	.	TRBD2	TGCAGCGTTGTAGCTAGCGGGGGGTTCAGCACAGATACGCAGTATTTT	CSVVASGGFSTDTQYF
TRBJ2-1	TRBV12-3/TRBV12-4	.	.	TGTGCCAGCAGTAACAGTCCCAATGAGCAGTTCTTC	CASSNSPNEQFF
TRBJ1-2	TRBV9	once	TRBD1	TGTGCCAGCAGCGTAGCTACGGGGGACAGGGACCAGGTCTATGGCTACACCTTC	CASSVATGDRDQVYGYTF
TRBJ2-5	TRBV5-1	.	TRBD2	TGCGCCAGCAGCGAGGAGGCGGGGGGGCTCAGGGAGACCCAGTACTTC	CASSEEAGGLRETQYF
TRBJ2-5	TRBV9	.	.	TGTGCCAGCAGCCCGAGTGGTGTAGCCTTAGAGACCCAGTACTTC	CASSPSGVALETQYF
TRBJ1-1	TRBV10-3	.	TRBD1	TGTGCCATCAGTGACCAAGGACAGGGCTTGAACACTGAAGCTTTCTTT	CAISDQGQGLNTEAFF
TRBJ2-7	TRBV5-5	.	.	TGTGCCAGCAGCCGAGGAGACCGGCCTCCCGAGCAGTACTTC	CASSRGDRPPEQYF
TRBJ2-5	TRBV4-2	.	TRBD2	TGTGCCAGCAGCCAAGGGACGCTAGCGGGCCAAGAGACCCAGTACTTC	CASSQGTLAGQETQYF
TRBJ2-7	TRBV3-1/TRBV3-2	.	TRBD1	TGTGCCAGCAGTCAAACCGGGACAGGTGTCTACGAGCAGTACTTC	CASSQTGTGVYEQYF
TRBJ1-5	TRBV6-2/TRBV6-3	.	TRBD1	TGTGCCAGCAGTAAGAGATTGGACAGGGGAAGACAGCCCCAGCATTTT	CASSKRLDRGRQPQHF
TRBJ1-5	TRBV19	few	TRBD1	TGTGCCAGTAGTAGGAACCGGGACAGGGGTAATCAGCCCCAGCATTTT	CASSRNRDRGNQPQHF
TRBJ2-3	TRBV5-1	.	.	TGCGCCAGCAGCTTGACCAACACGGGGGGCACAGATACGCAGTATTTT	CASSLTNTGGTDTQYF
TRBJ2-5	TRBV5-6	.	.	TGTGCCAGCAGCTTTTATAACGGGGAGACCCAGTACTTC	CASSFYNGETQYF
TRBJ2-5	TRBV6-6	.	.	TGTGCCAGCAGCACCCTAGGGGGGGCACAGGAGACCCAGTACTTC	CASSTLGGAQETQYF
TRBJ1-1	TRBV11-1	.	TRBD1	TGTGCCAGCAGCTTCCGGGACAGCCTTATGAACACTGAAGCTTTCTTT	CASSFRDSLMNTEAFF
TRBJ2-5	TRBV19	.	.	TGTGCCAGTACCGATACGGACAGCCAAGAGACCCAGTACTTC	CASTDTDSQETQYF
TRBJ1-2	TRBV7-8	once	.	TGTGCCAGCAGCTTATGGGGCGTAACTGGCTACACCTTC	CASSLWGVTGYTF
TRBJ1-4	TRBV6-5	.	TRBD1	TGTGCCAGCAGATCGACAGGGTATAATGAAAAACTGTTTTTT	CASRSTGYNEKLFF
TRBJ2-1	TRBV4-3	.	TRBD2	TGCGCCAGCAGCCAAGAGGGGGGGGGTAAGCACAATGAGCAGTTCTTC	CASSQEGGGKHNEQFF
TRBJ2-5	TRBV7-6	.	.	TGTGCCAGCAGCTTAAGAGAGAAAGGGGTCCAAGAGACCCAGTACTTC	CASSLREKGVQETQYF
TRBJ1-2	TRBV5-5	once	.	TGTGCCAGCAGCCTCGACTCGGATTTCTATGGCTACACCTTC	CASSLDSDFYGYTF
TRBJ1-1	TRBV12-3/TRBV12-4	.	.	TGTGCCAGCAGCCCCAATTTTAGTGAAGCTTTCTTT	CASSPNFSEAFF
TRBJ2-6	TRBV6-6	.	.	TGTGCCAGCAGCTCCCGACGGACAGCTGAAATCAGCTCTGGGGCCAACGTCCTGACTTTC	CASSSRRTAEISSGANVLTF
TRBJ1-2	TRBV6-1	once	TRBD1	TGTGCCAGCAGTGAAAGGGGGACAGGACTTTATGGCTACACCTTC	CASSERGTGLYGYTF
TRBJ1-1	TRBV7-2	.	TRBD1	TGTGCCAGCAGCTCCTTTGGACAGGGAGTAGTTCCTGAAGCTTTCTTT	CASSSFGQGVVPEAFF
TRBJ1-5	TRBV7-3	.	.	TGTGCCAGCAGCAGGACCGGGAATGGTAATCAGCCCCAGCATTTT	CASSRTGNGNQPQHF
TRBJ1-2	TRBV3-1/TRBV3-2	.	.	TGTGCCAGCAGTCCGACGGAGAGCTATGGCTACACCTTC	CASSPTESYGYTF
TRBJ1-2	TRBV7-2	.	.	TGTGCCAGCAGACAGGGAGCTAACTATGGCTACACCTTC	CASRQGANYGYTF
TRBJ1-2	TRBV6-6	.	.	TGTGCCAGCAGTTCCTCAGGGGAGGCCTATGGCTACACCTTC	CASSSSGEAYGYTF